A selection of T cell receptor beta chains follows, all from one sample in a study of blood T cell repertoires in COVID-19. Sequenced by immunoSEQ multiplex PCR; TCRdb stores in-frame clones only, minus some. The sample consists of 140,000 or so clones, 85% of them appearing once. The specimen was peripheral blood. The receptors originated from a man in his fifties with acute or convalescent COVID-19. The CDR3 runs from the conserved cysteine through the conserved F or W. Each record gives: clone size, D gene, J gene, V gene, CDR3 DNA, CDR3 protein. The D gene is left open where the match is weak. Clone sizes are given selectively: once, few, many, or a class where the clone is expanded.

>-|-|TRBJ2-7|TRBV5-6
TGTGCCAGCAGCTTGGGAGGATCTCGATACGAGCAGTACTTC
CASSLGGSRYEQYF
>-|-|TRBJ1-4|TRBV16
TGTGCCAGCAGTGGAGGGGCGACTAATGAAAAACTGTTTTTT
CASSGGATNEKLFF
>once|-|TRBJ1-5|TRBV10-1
TGCGCCAGCAGTGAGTGGACAGTTGGGCCCCAGCATTTT
CASSEWTVGPQHF
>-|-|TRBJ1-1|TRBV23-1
TGCGCCAGCACCCCGGGACATCCAATGAACACTGAAGCTTTCTTT
CASTPGHPMNTEAFF
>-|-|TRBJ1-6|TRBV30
TGTGCCTGGAGTGTACCTGACAGTAATTCACCCCTCCACTTT
CAWSVPDSNSPLHF
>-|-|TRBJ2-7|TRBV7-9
TGTGCCAGCAGCCTGGACAGCTTTAACTCCTACGAGCAGTACTTC
CASSLDSFNSYEQYF
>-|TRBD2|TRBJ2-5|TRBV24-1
TGTGCCACCAGTGATTTGTTTCCAGCGGGAGGTGTGGAGACCCAGTACTTC
CATSDLFPAGGVETQYF
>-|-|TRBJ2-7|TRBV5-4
TGTGCCAGCAGCTTTCAGACGGGAACCTACGAGCAGTACTTC
CASSFQTGTYEQYF
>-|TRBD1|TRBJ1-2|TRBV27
TGTGCCAGCAGCTTCAGGGACAGGGGGTATGGCTACACCTTC
CASSFRDRGYGYTF
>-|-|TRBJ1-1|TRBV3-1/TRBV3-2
TGTGCCAGCAGCCAAGATCTAGGTACTCCTGAAGCTTTCTTT
CASSQDLGTPEAFF
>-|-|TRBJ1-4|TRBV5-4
TGTGCCAGCAGCTTTTTGGGGGGTGAAAAACTGTTTTTT
CASSFLGGEKLFF
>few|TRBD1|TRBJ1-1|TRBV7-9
TGTGCCAGCAGAGAGACAGGGGTGGCGAACACTGAAGCTTTCTTT
CASRETGVANTEAFF
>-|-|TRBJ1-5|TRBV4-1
TGCGCCAGCAGCCAAGGGTCCTACAATCAGCCCCAGCATTTT
CASSQGSYNQPQHF
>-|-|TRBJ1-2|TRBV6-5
TGTGCCAGCAGCCTCCTGGACACCGCCTATGGCTACACCTTC
CASSLLDTAYGYTF
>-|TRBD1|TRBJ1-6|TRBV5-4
TGTGCCAGCAGCTATGGACAGGGGAATTCACCCCTCCACTTT
CASSYGQGNSPLHF
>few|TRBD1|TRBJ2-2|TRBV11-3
TGTGCCAGCAGCTTTGGTCCAGGGGGAACCGGGGAGCTGTTTTTT
CASSFGPGGTGELFF
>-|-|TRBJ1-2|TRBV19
TGTGCCAGTAGTTGGGGGGACTATGGCTACACCTTC
CASSWGDYGYTF
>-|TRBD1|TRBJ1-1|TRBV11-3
TGTGCCAGCAGCCCGATATCCCGGGACAGGGGGCGGCAAGCTTTCTTT
CASSPISRDRGRQAFF
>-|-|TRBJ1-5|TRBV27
TGTGCCAGCAGTCGAGACAGAAATCAGCCCCAGCATTTT
CASSRDRNQPQHF
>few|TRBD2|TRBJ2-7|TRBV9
TGTGCCAGCAGCGTATCCGGGACTAGCTCCTACGAGCAGTACTTC
CASSVSGTSSYEQYF
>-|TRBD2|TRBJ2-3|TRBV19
TGTGCCAGTACCAGACTAGCGGGGGGAGATACGCAGTATTTT
CASTRLAGGDTQYF
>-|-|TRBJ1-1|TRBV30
TGTGCCTGGATGAGGAGAATGAACACTGAAGCTTTCTTT
CAWMRRMNTEAFF
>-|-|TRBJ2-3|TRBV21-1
TGTGCCAGCAGGGAGCGGGAGTCAAATACGCAGTATTTT
CASRERESNTQYF
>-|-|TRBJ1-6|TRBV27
TGTGCCAGCAGTAACGGGGGTTCACCCCTCCACTTT
CASSNGGSPLHF
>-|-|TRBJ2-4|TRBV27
TGTGCCAGCAGGGAGGGGAACATTCAGTACTTC
CASREGNIQYF
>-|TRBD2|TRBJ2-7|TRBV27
TGTGCCAGCAGTCGGCGGACTAGCGGGAGTTACTACGAGCAGTACTTC
CASSRRTSGSYYEQYF
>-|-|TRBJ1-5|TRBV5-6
TGTGCCAGCAGCTTCGCAGGGAAGGTTCAGCCCCAGCATTTT
CASSFAGKVQPQHF
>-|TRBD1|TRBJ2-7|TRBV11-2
TGTGCCAGCAGCTTTCAGGGGGAATTCTTCCCCGAGCAGTACTTC
CASSFQGEFFPEQYF
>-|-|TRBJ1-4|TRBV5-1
TGCGCCAGCAGCTGGACCGGGGATCTTAATGAAAAACTGTTTTTT
CASSWTGDLNEKLFF
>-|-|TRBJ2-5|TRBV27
TGTGCCAGCCTGCAAGGCCCTGGACAAACAGAGACCCAGTACTTC
CASLQGPGQTETQYF
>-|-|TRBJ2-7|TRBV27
TGTGCCAGCAGTTTATCCGTCGGGAATTGGCGTTACGAGCAGTACTTC
CASSLSVGNWRYEQYF
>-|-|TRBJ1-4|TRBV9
TGTGCCAGCAGCGTAGAGGGGTCGGCTAATGAAAAACTGTTTTTT
CASSVEGSANEKLFF
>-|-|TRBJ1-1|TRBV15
TGTGCCACCAGCAGAGATTTGGGAGTCACTGAAGCTTTCTTT
CATSRDLGVTEAFF
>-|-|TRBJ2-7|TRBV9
TGTGCCAGCAGCGTAGGGGGGGATAGGAACGAGCAGTACTTC
CASSVGGDRNEQYF
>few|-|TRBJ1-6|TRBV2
TGTGCCAGCAGTGAAGAGGCAGGGCGTTCGTCACCCCTCCACTTT
CASSEEAGRSSPLHF
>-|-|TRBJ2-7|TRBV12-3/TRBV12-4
TGTGCCAGCAGCCCTCCCCCCTACTACGAGCAGTACTTC
CASSPPPYYEQYF
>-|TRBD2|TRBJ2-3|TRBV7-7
TGTGCTAGCAGCTTAGGACTAGCGGGCACAGATACGCAGTATTTT
CASSLGLAGTDTQYF
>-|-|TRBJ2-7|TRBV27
TGTGCCAGCAGCCGACAAGGTGAGCAGTACTTC
CASSRQGEQYF
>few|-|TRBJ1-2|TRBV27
TGTGCCAGCAGTCCCGGGAGGGATGTCGATGGCTACACCTTC
CASSPGRDVDGYTF
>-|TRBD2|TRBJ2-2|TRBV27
TGTGCCAGCAGTTTATGGAGCGGGAGGACCGGGGGGGGCACCGGGGAGCTGTTTTTT
CASSLWSGRTGGGTGELFF
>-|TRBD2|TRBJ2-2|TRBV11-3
TGTGCCAGCAGCTCGGGACTAGCGGGTCCCCCCACTGCGAACACCGGGGAGCTGTTTTTT
CASSSGLAGPPTANTGELFF